The clone carrying this TCR beta chain has a handful of counts. Its cognate antigen is unknown. The sample originates from a study of identical twins. Whole-study findings and limits: There were fewer insertions in abundant cord blood beta clonotypes, but memory repertoires showed no such pattern.

Germline CDR1 is SGHRS and CDR2 is YFSETQ. Trimming at V came to 0 bases and at J to 8 bases, leaving 6 bases not matched to a gene. The CDR3 totals 15 residues. After template switching added a universal primer site, the resulting cDNA carried unique molecular identifiers. TCRdb redid the calling of the 5' RACE reads with MiXCR, one entry per CDR3 protein. This table holds 460,000 or so distinct CDR3 sequences, 12% to 15% found once. These data were also filed under a second study, of yellow fever vaccine responses in identical twins.

The sequenced material came from CD4+ T cells sorted from blood. The V gene is TRBV5-1, the J gene TRBJ2-1; 9 nucleotides line up with TRBD2. The receptor comes from a woman in her late teens or twenties in good health. DNA of the CDR3: TGCGCCAGCAGCTTGGCCGGGACTAGCATAGATGAGCAGTTCTTC. It specifies CASSLAGTSIDEQFF.